The rows below give T cell receptor beta chains drawn from one sample of a study of somatic mutations in cytotoxic T cells in rheumatoid arthritis. Assay used: immunoSEQ multiplex PCR; TCRdb lists only in-frame clones, some missing. The data contain about 10,000 clones, 85% of them singletons. The sample comprised CD8+ T cells sorted from blood. These receptors all stem from an adult with rheumatoid arthritis. CDR3s include the opening cysteine and the closing phenylalanine or tryptophan. D genes are given only for firm matches. Clone size is not always given. Where it is, it says once, few, many or a class for expanded clones.

TRBJ1-1,TRBV11-2,-,-,TGTGCCAGCAGCTTTCAATGGCAGGCTGAAGCTTTCTTT,CASSFQWQAEAFF
TRBJ1-2,TRBV6-1,-,-,TGTGCCAGCAGTGAAGCAGAAAACTATGGCTACACCTTC,CASSEAENYGYTF
TRBJ1-1,TRBV27,once,-,TGTGCCAGCAGTTTATATGGGGGGGAAGAAGCTTTCTTT,CASSLYGGEEAFF
TRBJ2-3,TRBV10-3,-,-,TGTGCCATCAGTGAGAGAGGGGACAGCACAGATACGCAGTATTTT,CAISERGDSTDTQYF
TRBJ2-7,TRBV4-2,few,TRBD2,TGTGCCAGCAGCCAAACTAGCGGGAGGGACTACGAGCAGTACTTC,CASSQTSGRDYEQYF
TRBJ1-2,TRBV28,few,-,TGTGCCAGCAGCACCGGACAGATCGATGGCTACACCTTC,CASSTGQIDGYTF
TRBJ2-1,TRBV5-6,-,-,TGTGCCAGCAGGCCTCCCGAGCGCCATGAGCAGTTCTTC,CASRPPERHEQFF
TRBJ1-1,TRBV5-5,few,-,TGTGCCAGCAGCTTGCAACGGATGAACACTGAAGCTTTCTTT,CASSLQRMNTEAFF
TRBJ1-2,TRBV27,-,-,TGTGCCAGCAGTTTAAGGCCGACCTATGGCTACACCTTC,CASSLRPTYGYTF
TRBJ2-1,TRBV19,-,TRBD2,TGTGCCAGTAGCCGCCTAGCGGGGGAAGCCTACAATGAGCAGTTCTTC,CASSRLAGEAYNEQFF
TRBJ2-5,TRBV4-1,-,TRBD2,TGCGCCAGCAGCCAAGGAGGCGGGGGGCCCCAAGAGACCCAGTACTTC,CASSQGGGGPQETQYF
TRBJ2-1,TRBV2,-,-,TGTGCCTTGTACCCGGGACTCATGGGGTCGGATGAGCAGTTCTTC,CALYPGLMGSDEQFF
TRBJ1-4,TRBV28,-,TRBD1,TGTGCCAGCAGTACACTAGACAGGGGGGATGAAAAACTGTTTTTT,CASSTLDRGDEKLFF
TRBJ2-3,TRBV15,-,TRBD2,TGTGCCACCAGCGCTGGGGATAGCGGGGGTGCTTCGGCAGATACGCAGTATTTT,CATSAGDSGGASADTQYF
TRBJ2-7,TRBV5-1,-,-,TGCGCCAGCAGTCACAGGGAGGGCTCCTACGAGCAGTACTTC,CASSHREGSYEQYF
TRBJ2-5,TRBV7-9,-,-,TGTGCCAGCACGTTGGGGGAGACCCAGTACTTC,CASTLGETQYF
TRBJ2-3,TRBV7-9,-,-,TGTGCCAGCAGCTCCCAATCAGATACGCAGTATTTT,CASSSQSDTQYF
TRBJ2-7,TRBV6-5,few,-,TGTGCCAGCAGTTACTCGCCACAGGGTGGGTACGAGCAGTACTTC,CASSYSPQGGYEQYF
TRBJ2-7,TRBV6-5,-,TRBD1,TGTGCCAGCAGTTACGGGACAGGCGCCAACGAGCAGTACTTC,CASSYGTGANEQYF
TRBJ1-1,TRBV19,-,-,TGTGCCAGTAGTATCGCGGCAGAACTAATGAACACTGAAGCTTTCTTT,CASSIAAELMNTEAFF
TRBJ1-6,TRBV2,-,TRBD1,TGTGCCAGCAGTGAGTGGGACAGTTTGTATAATTCACCCCTCCACTTT,CASSEWDSLYNSPLHF
TRBJ2-6,TRBV11-1,-,-,TGTGCCAGCAGCTTAGGAGGGTTTTTGGGGGCCAACGTCCTGACTTTC,CASSLGGFLGANVLTF
TRBJ2-7,TRBV11-2,-,-,TGTGCCAGCAGCTTACGGGCGAGCGAGCAGTACTTC,CASSLRASEQYF
TRBJ1-1,TRBV6-5,-,-,TGTGCCAGCACCCAGGGGCTGAACACTGAAGCTTTCTTT,CASTQGLNTEAFF
TRBJ2-5,TRBV21-1,-,-,TGTGCCAGCACCACGACTAGCGGGGAGGTTCAAGAGACCCAGTACTTC,CASTTTSGEVQETQYF
TRBJ2-1,TRBV5-6,-,TRBD2,TGTGCCAGCACCTTGACTAGCGCGGCCTACAATGAGCAGTTCTTC,CASTLTSAAYNEQFF
TRBJ1-2,TRBV5-6,-,-,TGTGCCAGCACCGTCCGGGAGGTCTATGGCTACACCTTC,CASTVREVYGYTF
TRBJ1-1,TRBV13,-,-,TGTGCCAGCAGGACGGGGGGACTGAACACTGAAGCTTTCTTT,CASRTGGLNTEAFF
TRBJ2-7,TRBV6-5,once,-,TGTGCCAGCAGTTACTCGAACCAGGCAAGCTCCTACGAGCAGTACTTC,CASSYSNQASSYEQYF